The 29 T cell receptor beta chains below were found in one sample sequenced in a study of blood T cell repertoires in COVID-19. Repertoires were generated with immunoSEQ multiplex PCR, while TCRdb's copy carries only in-frame clones and drops some. The table includes some 220,000 clones, 70% to 90% detected once. What was sequenced was peripheral blood. The receptors come from a woman between 18 and 29 years old who had recovered from COVID-19.

The V gene is TRBV14, the J gene TRBJ2-1; D gene ambiguous. V lost 0 bases, J lost 3 bases, and 12 bases lay in between. The CDR3 totals 16 residues. The germline CDR1 and CDR2 sequences are SGHDN and FVKESK. For the CDR3, the DNA is TGTGCCAGCAGCCAAGAGGGCGAAGGCTTCTACAATGAGCAGTTCTTC. It specifies CASSQEGEGFYNEQFF. Supplemented by reference TRBV14 and TRBJ2-1, the full variable domain reads EAGVTQFPSHSVIEKGQTVTLRCDPISGHDNLYWYRRVMGKEIKFLLHFVKESKQDESGMPNNRFLAERTGGTYSTLKVQPAELEDSGVYFCASSQEGEGFYNEQFFGPGTRLTVL.

This chain uses TRBV4-1 with TRBJ2-1, with TRBD2 matching over 7 bases. Germline V gene sequence: CDR1 MGHRA, CDR2 YSYEKL. J lost 1 base, V lost 4 bases, and 10 bases had no gene match. The CDR3 sequence is 17 residues long. The DNA for the CDR3 is TGCGCCAGCAGCCCAACACTAGCGTTGGGTTCCTACAATGAGCAGTTCTTC. This translates into CASSPTLALGSYNEQFF.

The chain uses TRBV7-6 and TRBJ1-1, with a weak D call TRBD1 (6 bases). The CDR3 has 16 residues. Trimming stripped 1 base from V and 2 bases from J, with 14 bases between. Per germline, CDR1 SGHVS and CDR2 FNYEAQ. CDR3 in DNA: TGTGCCAGCAGCTTAGTAAGCGGACAGATAAACACTGAAGCTTTCTTT. It specifies CASSLVSGQINTEAFF.

The CDR3 region is CASSPRSGMGNEQFF. The DNA of the CDR3 is TGTGCCAGCTCACCAAGAAGCGGGATGGGCAATGAGCAGTTCTTC. The chain uses TRBV18 and TRBJ2-1; 7 nucleotides line up with TRBD2. This CDR3 is 15 amino acids long. Germline V gene data show CDR1 as KGHSH and CDR2 as LQKENI. J lost 6 bases, V lost 2 bases, and 7 bases had no gene match.

The chain combines TRBV6-5 with TRBJ1-2, with TRBD1 matching over 9 bases. The ends lost 6 bases at V and 8 bases at J; junction bases unmatched: 1. This CDR3 has 11 residues. CDR1 and CDR2 from the germline V gene are MNHEY and SVGAGI. The CDR3 sequence is CASRDRGGYTF. The DNA for the CDR3 is TGTGCCAGCAGGGACAGGGGAGGCTACACCTTC.

The rearrangement links TRBV3-1 (or the pseudogene TRBV3-2) to TRBJ2-7, with D perhaps TRBD1 (6 bases). CDR1 and CDR2 (germline): LGHDT, YNNKEL (reference sequence). There are 15 residues in the CDR3. The V and J ends lost 1 base and 3 bases respectively, with 13 bases between them. As DNA, the CDR3 is TGTGCCAGCAGCCAAGCAGGAGGACAGCACTACGAGCAGTACTTC. Translated: CASSQAGGQHYEQYF.

The chain employs TRBV27 and TRBJ2-2, with TRBD2 matching over 7 bases. Germline trimming cut 8 bases from V and 0 bases from J; bases unmatched to any gene: 6. Germline CDR1 and CDR2: MNHEY and SMNVEV (reference sequence). There are 15 residues in the CDR3. The CDR3 DNA sequence: TGTGCCAGCCGGCTACTAGCGTCGAACACCGGGGAGCTGTTTTTT. It is translated as CASRLLASNTGELFF.

The rearrangement links TRBV19 to TRBJ2-5; 8 bases align to TRBD2. Germline V gene lookup returns CDR1 LNHDA and CDR2 SQIVND (reference sequence). Unmatched junction bases numbered 5, after V lost 4 bases and J lost 4 bases. There are 14 residues in the CDR3. CDR3 in amino acids: CASSKLAATETQYF. DNA of the CDR3: TGTGCCAGTAGTAAACTAGCGGCCACAGAGACCCAGTACTTC.

The chain couples TRBV9 to TRBJ2-1; tentatively, D is TRBD2 (6 bases). CDR1 is SGDLS and CDR2 is YYNGEE in the germline V gene. The CDR3 has 11 amino acids. V was clipped by 0 bases and J by 13 bases, with 8 bases between them. The CDR3 sequence: CASSVGGKQFF. For the CDR3, the DNA is TGTGCCAGCAGCGTAGGCGGGAAACAGTTCTTC.

The chain employs TRBV30 and TRBJ2-6, with a weak D call TRBD1 (5 bases). CDR1 is GTSNPN and CDR2 is SVGIG in the germline V gene (reference sequence). Trimming took off 0 bases at V and 0 bases at J, with 6 bases between the two ends. This CDR3 is built from 15 residues. CDR3 sequence: CAWSVRGSGANVLTF. The DNA for the CDR3 is TGTGCCTGGAGTGTTAGGGGCTCTGGGGCCAACGTCCTGACTTTC.

The rearrangement links TRBV7-2 to TRBJ2-1; 8 positions agree with TRBD2. CDR1 and CDR2 from the germline V gene are SGHTA and FQGNSA. CDR3 length: 15 amino acids. V lost 2 bases and J lost 2; bases outside the gene matches: 2. The CDR3 DNA is TGTGCCAGCAGCTTAACTAGCGGAACCTACAATGAGCAGTTCTTC. Amino acid sequence: CASSLTSGTYNEQFF.

The chain employs TRBV25-1 and TRBJ1-1, with 9 bases aligning to TRBD1. V shed 3 bases, J shed 1 base, and the junction held 12 bases outside the gene matches. This CDR3 has 18 residues. Per the germline V gene, CDR1 is MGHDK and CDR2 is SYGVNS. The chain's CDR3 is CASSEHSGTGSKNTEAFF. CDR3 in DNA: TGTGCCAGCAGTGAGCATTCCGGGACAGGGTCAAAGAACACTGAAGCTTTCTTT.

The table lists this clone with a count of one. The chain is built from TRBV9 and TRBJ2-1, with 9 bases fitting TRBD1. Germline lookup yields CDR1 SGDLS and CDR2 YYNGEE. This CDR3 is 14 amino acids long. V was pared by 4 bases and J by 4 bases, with 3 bases of the junction left unmatched. Here the CDR3 reads CASSLTGGYNEQFF. The DNA of the CDR3 is TGTGCCAGCAGCCTGACAGGGGGATACAATGAGCAGTTCTTC.

The chain combines TRBV29-1 with TRBJ2-1; 13 bases agree with TRBD2. Germline trimming cut 0 bases from V and 3 bases from J; bases unmatched to any gene: 8. The V gene's germline CDR1 is SQVTM and CDR2 ANQGSEA. The CDR3 is 18 residues long. CDR3 DNA: TGCAGCGTTGAAGATCCCGGACTAGCGGGAGTCAACTACAATGAGCAGTTCTTC. Amino acid sequence: CSVEDPGLAGVNYNEQFF.

This clone was seen once. The chain links TRBV19 to TRBJ2-2; no clear D. CDR3 length equals 14 residues. The V gene's germline CDR1 is LNHDA and CDR2 SQIVND (reference sequence). Trimming left V 0 bases short and J 6 bases short, with 8 bases between. DNA for the CDR3: TGTGCCAGTAGTATAGACGTACTCCCCGGGGAGCTGTTTTTT. Translating gives CASSIDVLPGELFF. Full variable domain (rest looked up from reference TRBV19 and TRBJ2-2): DGGITQSPKYLFRKEGQNVTLSCEQNLNHDAMYWYRQDPGQGLRLIYYSQIVNDFQKGDIAEGYSVSREKKESFPLTVTSAQKNPTAFYLCASSIDVLPGELFFGEGSRLTVL.

This chain uses TRBV19 with TRBJ1-5; D unresolved. Trimming pared 3 bases from V and 8 bases from J, leaving 11 bases between. This CDR3 has 13 amino acids. The germline CDR1 and CDR2 sequences are LNHDA and SQIVND (reference sequence). CDR3 protein: CASSITSLEPQHF. The CDR3 coding sequence is TGTGCCAGTAGTATTACCTCGTTAGAGCCCCAGCATTTT.

The gene calls are TRBV3-1 (or the pseudogene TRBV3-2) and TRBJ2-6; maybe TRBD2 (5 bases). CDR3 size: 19 residues. V was shortened by 2 bases and J by 2 bases, with 19 bases between the two germline ends. Germline-derived CDR1 and CDR2 are LGHDT and YNNKEL (reference sequence). The DNA for the CDR3 is TGTGCCAGCAGCCAAAGAGTGCGGGCCAGAGTTCCTGGGGCCAACGTCCTGACTTTC. Its translation: CASSQRVRARVPGANVLTF.

The rearrangement joins TRBV10-2 to TRBJ2-1; 7 bases are a match to TRBD1. With 8 bases clipped from V and 2 bases from J, the junction kept 9 bases outside the gene matches. Germline CDR1 and CDR2: WSHSY and SAAADI. CDR3 length: 15 amino acids. This CDR3 is CASGPDRIPYNEQFF. CDR3 DNA sequence: TGCGCCAGCGGCCCGGACAGGATCCCCTACAATGAGCAGTTCTTC.

The chain couples TRBV12-5 to TRBJ2-1, with 7 positions matching TRBD2. CDR3 length equals 18 residues. J lost 6 bases, V lost 0 bases, and 14 bases had no gene match. Germline CDR1 LGHNT, CDR2 FRNRAP. DNA for the CDR3: TGTGCTAGTGGTTTGGTAGTCCTAGCGGACGAGCGCCCCAATGAGCAGTTCTTC. Its protein is CASGLVVLADERPNEQFF.

The chain links TRBV4-1 to TRBJ2-2; TRBD2 agrees at 12 bases. Germline-derived CDR1 and CDR2 are MGHRA and YSYEKL. The CDR3 is 15 amino acids. V lost 4 bases and J lost 5; bases outside the gene matches: 2. The DNA of the CDR3 is TGCGCCAGCAGCCGACTAGCGGGAGTGACCGGGGAGCTGTTTTTT. This sequence encodes CASSRLAGVTGELFF.

The V and J genes are TRBV7-6 and TRBJ2-7, with TRBD2 matching 8 bases. Germline-derived CDR1 and CDR2 are SGHVS and FNYEAQ. V shed 6 bases and J 0 bases; nucleotides not matched to a gene: 10. This CDR3 spans 16 amino acids. The CDR3 DNA sequence: TGTGCCAGCAGTGAATTAGCGGGACCTAGCTCCTACGAGCAGTACTTC. This sequence encodes CASSELAGPSSYEQYF.

The table lists this clone with a few counts. The chain is built from TRBV18 and TRBJ1-2; the D gene is possibly TRBD1 (6 bases). The CDR3 loop spans 15 amino acids. Germline CDR1 and CDR2: KGHSH and LQKENI. V was shortened by 3 bases and J by 4 bases, with 15 bases between the two germline ends. The CDR3 loop is CASSPNRESGYGYTF. The DNA of the CDR3 is TGTGCCAGCTCACCTAACAGGGAGTCCGGCTATGGCTACACCTTC.

This rearrangement joins TRBV5-1 to TRBJ2-1; TRBD2 aligns across 7 bases. The CDR3 consists of 15 residues. Germline trimming cut 0 bases from V and 6 bases from J; bases unmatched to any gene: 6. Germline lookup yields CDR1 SGHRS and CDR2 YFSETQ. CDR3 nucleotides: TGCGCCAGCAGCTTGGCCGGGAGCGGGGTCAATGAGCAGTTCTTC. This gives the protein CASSLAGSGVNEQFF.

J is TRBJ2-7 and V is TRBV19; 8 nucleotides match TRBD2. The CDR3 is 15 amino acids. V lost 3 bases to trimming and J lost 3 bases; unmatched junction nucleotides: 7. Germline loops: CDR1 LNHDA, CDR2 SQIVND (reference sequence). CDR3 DNA: TGTGCCAGTAGTATGACTAGCGCCAAAGTCTACGAGCAGTACTTC. Translation gives CASSMTSAKVYEQYF.

The rearrangement links TRBV6-5 to TRBJ1-1, with unresolved D. Looked up from germline, CDR1 is MNHEY and CDR2 is SVGAGI. This CDR3 spans 13 amino acids. V shed 2 bases and J shed 6 bases, with 10 bases lying between them. In DNA, the CDR3 is TGTGCCAGCAGTTACGGGGAGGGCTCTGAAGCTTTCTTT. It yields the protein CASSYGEGSEAFF.

The rearrangement uses TRBV14 and TRBJ2-1, with D possibly matching TRBD2 (5 bases). CDR1 and CDR2 (germline): SGHDN, FVKESK. The CDR3 totals 17 residues. Between the trimmed V and J ends, which lost 2 bases and 4 bases, there was a span of 18 bases. The CDR3 DNA reads as TGTGCCAGCAGCCAACGGGCATCGGGAAAAGATTACAATGAGCAGTTCTTC. Its translation: CASSQRASGKDYNEQFF.

There are a few counts of this clone. The same CDR3 also results from other DNA sequences found in this sample. This chain connects TRBV11-2 to TRBJ2-7, with D possibly TRBD2 on 5 matching bases. CDR1 is SGHAT, CDR2 FQNNGV, per germline. Trimming pared 5 bases from V and 2 bases from J, leaving 13 bases between. There are 14 residues in the CDR3. CDR3 bases: TGTGCCAGCAGCCTAGTGGCGGGTGCCTACGAGCAGTACTTC. As protein: CASSLVAGAYEQYF.

The chain is built from TRBV19 and TRBJ2-5; weak D call: TRBD1 (7 bases). This CDR3 is built from 13 residues. The germline CDR1 and CDR2 sequences are LNHDA and SQIVND (reference sequence). V gave up 4 bases and J gave up 5 bases, with 11 bases separating them. DNA of the CDR3: TGTGCCAGTAGTACGACAGGGAGGGAGACCCAGTACTTC. Protein product: CASSTTGRETQYF.

This chain uses TRBV5-1 with TRBJ2-6; D gene ambiguous. Trimming removed 0 bases at V and 2 bases at J, with 30 bases between. Per the germline V gene, CDR1 is SGHRS and CDR2 is YFSETQ. There are 23 residues in the CDR3. DNA of the CDR3: TGCGCCAGCAGCTTGGATTATCGGCAGACATACCCTTCTCGGAAAGCTGGGGCCAACGTCCTGACTTTC. This encodes CASSLDYRQTYPSRKAGANVLTF.